Below, 5 T cell receptor beta chains from the same sample are listed, as sequenced in a study of CD8 T cells in Susac syndrome. Reverse transcription of roughly 0.5 to 1 ug RNA was performed with random hexamers. TCRdb recomputed calls from the immunoSEQ multiplex PCR reads with MiXCR, one row per CDR3 protein. In the table there are some 120,000 distinct CDR3 sequences, roughly 96% of which are singletons. The sample was CD4+ T cells from PBMCs. These receptors all stem from a human donor in good health.

V is TRBV9 and J is TRBJ1-2; 7 nucleotides match TRBD1. The J segment lost 1 base and the V segment lost 4 bases, leaving 7 bases of the junction unmatched. The CDR3 loop spans 15 amino acids. CDR1 is SGDLS, CDR2 YYNGEE, per germline. The CDR3 region is CASSPTRDSNYGYTF. CDR3 sequence (DNA): TGTGCCAGCAGCCCCACACGGGACAGTAACTATGGCTACACCTTC.

The CDR3 loop is CASSRRGQSTDTQYF. The CDR3 DNA sequence: TGTGCCAGCAGCCGACGGGGACAGAGCACAGATACGCAGTATTTT. The chain carries TRBV3-1 and TRBJ2-3; 7 nucleotides align to TRBD1. From germline, CDR1 is LGHDT and CDR2 YNNKEL (reference sequence). Germline trimming cut 4 bases from V and 0 bases from J; bases unmatched to any gene: 4. The CDR3 is made up of 15 amino acids.

The chain employs TRBV18 and TRBJ2-2; no clear D gene. The CDR3 has 16 residues. Germline V gene sequence: CDR1 KGHSH, CDR2 LQKENI. V was trimmed by 3 bases and J by 0 bases, leaving 11 bases between them. The CDR3 DNA follows: TGTGCCAGCTCACCTTTCGGTGAACCGAACACCGGGGAGCTGTTTTTT. Its translation: CASSPFGEPNTGELFF.

The J gene is TRBJ2-7, the V gene TRBV20-1; a weak D match, TRBD2 (5 bases). Germline assignment: CDR1 DFQATT and CDR2 SNEGSKA (reference sequence). The CDR3 runs to 13 residues. Trimming shortened V by 5 bases and J by 6 bases, and 17 bases separated the two germline ends. The CDR3 is CSASSGPRGEQYF. The CDR3 DNA is TGCAGTGCTTCCTCCGGGCCCCGGGGCGAGCAGTACTTC.

The rearrangement links TRBV7-9 to TRBJ2-6; D gene unclear. V was clipped by 2 bases and J by 0 bases, with 5 bases between them. The CDR3 is made up of 15 amino acids. Germline lookup yields CDR1 SEHNR and CDR2 FQNEAQ (reference sequence). CDR3 in amino acids: CASSLMGSGANVLTF. The CDR3 DNA follows: TGTGCCAGCAGCTTAATGGGCTCTGGGGCCAACGTCCTGACTTTC.